Reported below is one T cell receptor (beta chain). These data are taken from a study of blood T cell repertoires in COVID-19. The CDR3 runs to 16 residues. Per germline, CDR1 SGHAT and CDR2 FQNNGV. The V and J ends lost 7 bases and 6 bases, in that order; junction bases with no gene match: 12. Seattle researchers signed up patients amid active infection and tracked them longitudinally. TCRdb's table, derived via immunoSEQ multiplex PCR, lists solely in-frame clones and lacks some. The data hold about 200,000 clones, with 75% to 90% observed a single time. Material for sequencing was peripheral blood. This sequence originates from a woman of 80 years or more with COVID-19, enrolled during active disease. The genes are TRBV11-2 and TRBJ1-2; TRBD1 matches at 12 bases. Written as DNA, the CDR3 is TGTGCCAGCACCGCGGGAGGGACAGGGGGCTGGAATGGCTACACCTTC. Its translation is CASTAGGTGGWNGYTF. The full variable domain, completed using reference TRBV11-2 and TRBJ1-2, is EAGVAQSPRYKIIEKRQSVAFWCNPISGHATLYWYQQILGQGPKLLIQFQNNGVVDDSQLPKDRFSAERLKGVDSTLKIQPAKLEDSAVYLCASTAGGTGGWNGYTFGSGTRLTVV.